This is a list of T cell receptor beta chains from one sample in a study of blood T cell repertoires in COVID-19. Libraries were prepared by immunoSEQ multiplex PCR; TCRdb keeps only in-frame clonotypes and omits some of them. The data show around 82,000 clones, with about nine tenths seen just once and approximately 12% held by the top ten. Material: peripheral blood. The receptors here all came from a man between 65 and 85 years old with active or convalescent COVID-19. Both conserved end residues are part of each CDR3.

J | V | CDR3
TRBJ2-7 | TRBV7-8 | CASRGGGDYEQYF
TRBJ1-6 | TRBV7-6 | CASSLARGSSYNSPLHF
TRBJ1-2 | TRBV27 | CASSFSGYGYTF
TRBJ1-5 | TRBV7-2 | CASSLGQTQPQHF
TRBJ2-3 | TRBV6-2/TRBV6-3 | CASSRRLAGGPADTQYF
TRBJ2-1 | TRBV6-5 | CASSYRGSHEQFF
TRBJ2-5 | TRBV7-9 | CASSRGAQETQYF
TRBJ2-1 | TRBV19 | CASSGTQYYNEQFF
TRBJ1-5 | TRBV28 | CASSFGGGPSGPQHF
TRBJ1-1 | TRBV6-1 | CASSDKGAGTEAFF
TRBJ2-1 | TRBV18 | CASSPLSYNEQFF
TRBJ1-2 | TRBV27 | CASSLQGEWVGYTF
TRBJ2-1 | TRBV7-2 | CASSLGAGLYNEQFF
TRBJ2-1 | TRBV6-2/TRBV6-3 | CASSLQYEQFF
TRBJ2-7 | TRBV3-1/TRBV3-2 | CASSLDRRLSYEQYF
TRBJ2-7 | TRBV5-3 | CARSLEVERGADPSSYEQYF
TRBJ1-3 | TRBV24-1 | CATSDFGTDLWSGNTIYF
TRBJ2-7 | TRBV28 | CASRGTGDPYEQYF
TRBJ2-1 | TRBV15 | CATSSDNEQFF
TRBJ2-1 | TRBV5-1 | CASSLGGGDHNEQFF
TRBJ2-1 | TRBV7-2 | CASSLPGGRNEQFF
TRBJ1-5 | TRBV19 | CASSIVHGVNQPQHF
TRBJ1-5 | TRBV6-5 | CASRKANQPQHF
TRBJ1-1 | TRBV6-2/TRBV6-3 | CASSYRTGMNTEAFF
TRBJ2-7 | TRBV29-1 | CSVGEGAVYEQYF
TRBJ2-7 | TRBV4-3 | CASSQGTGSSYEQYF
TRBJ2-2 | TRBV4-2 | CASSQESQQETGELFF
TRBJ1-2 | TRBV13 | CASSFTGDGYTF
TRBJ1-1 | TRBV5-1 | CASSAQDRDTEAFF
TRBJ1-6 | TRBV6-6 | CASSDTGESPLHF
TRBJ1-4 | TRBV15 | CATSSLGGANEKLFF
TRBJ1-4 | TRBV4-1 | CASSQVDRGNEKLFF
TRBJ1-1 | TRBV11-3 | CASSPGGVRTEAFF
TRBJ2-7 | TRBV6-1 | CASSEATGYPYEQYF
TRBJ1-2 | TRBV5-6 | CASSFQGVIDGYTF
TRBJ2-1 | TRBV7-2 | CASSPFGRGGYNEQFF
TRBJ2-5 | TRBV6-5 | CASRSPGQGAETQYF
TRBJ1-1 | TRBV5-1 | CASSFISVTEAFF
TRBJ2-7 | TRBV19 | CASSGGWGEQYF
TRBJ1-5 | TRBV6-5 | CASRDRGDQPQHF
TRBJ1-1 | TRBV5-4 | CASGSPGTLNTEAFF
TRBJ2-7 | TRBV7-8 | CASSIYPWTGTTTHQNF
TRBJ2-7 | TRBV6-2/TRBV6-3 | CASSYSGTGSYEQYF
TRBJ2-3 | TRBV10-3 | CAAGASPDTQYF
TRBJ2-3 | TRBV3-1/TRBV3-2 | CASSPTPGLENTQYF
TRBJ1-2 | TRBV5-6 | CASSWAGTEALNGGYTF
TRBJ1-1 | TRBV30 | CAWSVETSLNTEAFF
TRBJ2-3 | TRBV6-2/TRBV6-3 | CASSSAGARPTDTQYF
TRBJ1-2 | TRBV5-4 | CASSLEGTRANYGYTF
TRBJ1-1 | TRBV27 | CASSLLPGQGYTEAFF
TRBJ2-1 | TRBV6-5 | CASSIRGGFPHEQFF